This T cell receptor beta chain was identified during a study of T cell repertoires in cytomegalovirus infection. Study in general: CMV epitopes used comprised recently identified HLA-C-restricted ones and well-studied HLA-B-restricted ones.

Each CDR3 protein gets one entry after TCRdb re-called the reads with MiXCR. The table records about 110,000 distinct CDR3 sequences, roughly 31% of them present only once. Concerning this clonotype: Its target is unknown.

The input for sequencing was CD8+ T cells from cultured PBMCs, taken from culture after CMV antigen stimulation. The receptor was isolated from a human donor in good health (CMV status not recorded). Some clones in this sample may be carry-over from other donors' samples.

This CDR3 is CASTTGTGGSDTQYF. The CDR3 nucleotides read TGTGCCAGCACTACCGGGACAGGGGGTTCAGATACGCAGTATTTT. V gene TRBV6-2 or TRBV6-3 combines with J gene TRBJ2-3; 11 nucleotides align to TRBD1. With 7 bases clipped from V and 4 bases from J, the junction kept 7 bases outside the gene matches. The germline gives CDR1 MNHEY, CDR2 SVGEGT. CDR3 size: 15 residues.